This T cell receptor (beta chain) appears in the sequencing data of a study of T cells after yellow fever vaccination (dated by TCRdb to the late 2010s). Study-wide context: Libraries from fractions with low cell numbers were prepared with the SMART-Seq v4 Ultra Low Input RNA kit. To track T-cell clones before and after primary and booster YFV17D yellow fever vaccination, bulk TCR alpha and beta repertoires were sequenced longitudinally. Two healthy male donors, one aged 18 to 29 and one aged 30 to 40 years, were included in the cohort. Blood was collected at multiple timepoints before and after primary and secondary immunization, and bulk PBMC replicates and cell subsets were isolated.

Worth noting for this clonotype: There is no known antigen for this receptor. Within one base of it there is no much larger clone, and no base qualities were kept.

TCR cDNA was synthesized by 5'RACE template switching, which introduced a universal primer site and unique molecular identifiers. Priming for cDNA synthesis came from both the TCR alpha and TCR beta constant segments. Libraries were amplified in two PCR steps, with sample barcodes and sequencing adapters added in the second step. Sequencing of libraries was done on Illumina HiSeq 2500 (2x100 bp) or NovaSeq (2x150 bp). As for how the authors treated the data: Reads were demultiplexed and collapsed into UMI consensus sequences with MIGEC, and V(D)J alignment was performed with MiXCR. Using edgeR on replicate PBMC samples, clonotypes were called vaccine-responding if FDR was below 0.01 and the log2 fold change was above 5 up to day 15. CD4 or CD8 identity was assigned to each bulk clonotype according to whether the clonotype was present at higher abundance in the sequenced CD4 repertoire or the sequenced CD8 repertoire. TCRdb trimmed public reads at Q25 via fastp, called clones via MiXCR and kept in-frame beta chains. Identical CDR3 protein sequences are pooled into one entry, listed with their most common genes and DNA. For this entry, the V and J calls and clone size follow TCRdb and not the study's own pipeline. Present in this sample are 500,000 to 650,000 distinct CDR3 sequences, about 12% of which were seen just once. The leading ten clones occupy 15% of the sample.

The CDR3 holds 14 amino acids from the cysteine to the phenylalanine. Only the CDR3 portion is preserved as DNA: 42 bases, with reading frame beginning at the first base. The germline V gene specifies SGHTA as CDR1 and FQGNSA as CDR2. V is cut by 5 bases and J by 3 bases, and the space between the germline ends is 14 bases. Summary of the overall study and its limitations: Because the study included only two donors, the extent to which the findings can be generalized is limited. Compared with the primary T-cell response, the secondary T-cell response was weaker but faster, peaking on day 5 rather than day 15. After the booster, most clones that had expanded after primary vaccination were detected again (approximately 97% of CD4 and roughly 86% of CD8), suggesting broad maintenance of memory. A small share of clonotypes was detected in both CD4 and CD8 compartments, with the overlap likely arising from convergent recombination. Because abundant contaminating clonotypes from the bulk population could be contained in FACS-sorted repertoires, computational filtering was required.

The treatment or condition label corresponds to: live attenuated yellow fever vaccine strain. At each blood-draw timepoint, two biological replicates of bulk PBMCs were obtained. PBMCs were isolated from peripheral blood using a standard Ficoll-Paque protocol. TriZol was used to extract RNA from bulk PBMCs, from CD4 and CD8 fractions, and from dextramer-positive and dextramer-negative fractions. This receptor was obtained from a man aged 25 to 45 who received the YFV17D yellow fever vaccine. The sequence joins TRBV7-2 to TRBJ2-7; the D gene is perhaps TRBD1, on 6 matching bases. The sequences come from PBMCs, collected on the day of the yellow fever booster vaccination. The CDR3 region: CASSPLGALYEQYF. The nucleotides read TGTGCCAGCAGCCCCCTGGGGGCCCTCTACGAGCAGTACTTC.